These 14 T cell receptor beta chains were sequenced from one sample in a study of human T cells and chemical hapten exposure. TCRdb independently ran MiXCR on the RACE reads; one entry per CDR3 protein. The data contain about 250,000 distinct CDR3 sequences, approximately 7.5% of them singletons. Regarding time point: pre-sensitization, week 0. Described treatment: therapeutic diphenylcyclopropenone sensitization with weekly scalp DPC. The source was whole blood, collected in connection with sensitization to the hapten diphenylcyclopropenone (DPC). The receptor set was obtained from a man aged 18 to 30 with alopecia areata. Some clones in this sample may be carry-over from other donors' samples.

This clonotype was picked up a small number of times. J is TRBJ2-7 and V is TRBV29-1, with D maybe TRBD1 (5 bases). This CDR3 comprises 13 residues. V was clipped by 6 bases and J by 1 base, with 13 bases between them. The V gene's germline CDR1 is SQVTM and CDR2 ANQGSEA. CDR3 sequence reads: CSVALGQSYEQYF. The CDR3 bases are TGCAGCGTCGCGCTGGGGCAATCCTACGAGCAGTACTTC.

The chain's CDR3 is CASSPPRDRDQETQYF. The CDR3 DNA is TGTGCCAGCAGTCCACCCCGGGACAGGGACCAAGAGACCCAGTACTTC. The chain employs TRBV11-1 and TRBJ2-5; TRBD1 aligns across 9 bases. Per the germline V gene, CDR1 is SGHAT and CDR2 is FQDESV (reference sequence). The CDR3 extends over 16 amino acids. V was clipped by 6 bases and J by 0 bases; unmatched bases: 8. The whole variable domain, filled in from reference TRBV11-1 and TRBJ2-5, reads EAEVAQSPRYKITEKSQAVAFWCDPISGHATLYWYRQILGQGPELLVQFQDESVVDDSQLPKDRFSAERLKGVDSTLKIQPAELGDSAMYLCASSPPRDRDQETQYFGPGTRLLVL.

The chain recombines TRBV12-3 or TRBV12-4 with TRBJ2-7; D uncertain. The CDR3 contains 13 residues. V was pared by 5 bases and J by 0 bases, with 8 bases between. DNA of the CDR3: TGTGCCAGCAGTCTGACTCTCTCCTACGAGCAGTACTTC. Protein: CASSLTLSYEQYF.

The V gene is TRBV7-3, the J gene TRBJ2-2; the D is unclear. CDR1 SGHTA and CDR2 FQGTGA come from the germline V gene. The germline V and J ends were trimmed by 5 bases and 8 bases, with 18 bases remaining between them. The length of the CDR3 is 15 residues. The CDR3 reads CASSPWTTAGGELFF. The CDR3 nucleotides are TGTGCCAGCAGCCCCTGGACGACGGCAGGTGGGGAGCTGTTTTTT.

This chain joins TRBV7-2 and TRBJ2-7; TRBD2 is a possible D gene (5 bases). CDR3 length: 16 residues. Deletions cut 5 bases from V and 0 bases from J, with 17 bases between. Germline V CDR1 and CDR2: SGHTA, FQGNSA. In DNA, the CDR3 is TGTGCCAGCAGCCCATCTTCGGGATTTACCTCCTACGAGCAGTACTTC. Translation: CASSPSSGFTSYEQYF.

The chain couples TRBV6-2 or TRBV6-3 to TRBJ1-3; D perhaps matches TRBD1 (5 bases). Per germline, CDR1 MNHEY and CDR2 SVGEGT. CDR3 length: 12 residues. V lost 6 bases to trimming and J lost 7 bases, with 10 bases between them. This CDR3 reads CASRRRGNTIYF. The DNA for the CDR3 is TGTGCCAGCAGAAGACGGGGGAACACCATATATTTT.

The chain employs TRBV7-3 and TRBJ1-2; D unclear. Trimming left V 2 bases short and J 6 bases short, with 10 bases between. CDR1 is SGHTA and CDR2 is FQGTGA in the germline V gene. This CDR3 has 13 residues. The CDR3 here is CASSLSGSDGYTF. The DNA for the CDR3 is TGTGCCAGCAGCTTATCAGGAAGCGATGGCTACACCTTC. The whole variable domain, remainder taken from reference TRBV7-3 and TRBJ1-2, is GAGVSQTPSNKVTEKGKYVELRCDPISGHTALYWYRQSLGQGPEFLIYFQGTGAADDSGLPNDRFFAVRPEGSVSTLKIQRTERGDSAVYLCASSLSGSDGYTFGSGTRLTVV.

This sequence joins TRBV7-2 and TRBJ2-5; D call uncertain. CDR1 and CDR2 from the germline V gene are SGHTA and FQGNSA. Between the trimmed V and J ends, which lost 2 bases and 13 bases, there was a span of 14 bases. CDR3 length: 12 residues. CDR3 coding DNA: TGTGCCAGCAGCTTACGCACCCAGTTGGTGTACTTC. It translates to CASSLRTQLVYF.

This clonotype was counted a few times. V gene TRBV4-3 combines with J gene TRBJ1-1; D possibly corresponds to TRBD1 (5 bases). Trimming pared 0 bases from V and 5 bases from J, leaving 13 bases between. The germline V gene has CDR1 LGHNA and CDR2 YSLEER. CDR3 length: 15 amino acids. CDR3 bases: TGCGCCAGCAGCCAAGACAGGGACTTGGGTACTGAAGCTTTCTTT. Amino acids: CASSQDRDLGTEAFF.

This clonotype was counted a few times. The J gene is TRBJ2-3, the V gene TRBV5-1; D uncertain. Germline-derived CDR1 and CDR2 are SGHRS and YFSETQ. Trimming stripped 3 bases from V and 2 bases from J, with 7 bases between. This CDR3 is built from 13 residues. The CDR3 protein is CASSYGPTDTQYF. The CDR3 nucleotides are TGCGCCAGCAGCTATGGACCCACAGATACGCAGTATTTT.

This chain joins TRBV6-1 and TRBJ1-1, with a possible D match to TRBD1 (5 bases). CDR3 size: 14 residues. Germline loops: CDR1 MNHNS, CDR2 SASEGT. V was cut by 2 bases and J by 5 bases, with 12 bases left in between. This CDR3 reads CASSEQQGWTEAFF. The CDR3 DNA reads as TGTGCCAGCAGTGAACAGCAGGGATGGACTGAAGCTTTCTTT.

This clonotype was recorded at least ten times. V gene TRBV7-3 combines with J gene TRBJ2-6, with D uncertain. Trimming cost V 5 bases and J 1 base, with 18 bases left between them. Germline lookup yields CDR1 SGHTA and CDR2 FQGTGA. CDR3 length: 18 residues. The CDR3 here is CASSPGSGLRSGANVLTF. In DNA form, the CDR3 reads TGTGCCAGCAGCCCCGGAAGTGGGCTGAGATCTGGGGCCAACGTCCTGACTTTC.

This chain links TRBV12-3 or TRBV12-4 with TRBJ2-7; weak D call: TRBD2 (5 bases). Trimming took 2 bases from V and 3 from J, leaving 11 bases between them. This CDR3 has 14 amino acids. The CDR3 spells CASSLLPGNYEQYF. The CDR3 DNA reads TGTGCCAGCAGTTTACTGCCGGGGAACTACGAGCAGTACTTC.

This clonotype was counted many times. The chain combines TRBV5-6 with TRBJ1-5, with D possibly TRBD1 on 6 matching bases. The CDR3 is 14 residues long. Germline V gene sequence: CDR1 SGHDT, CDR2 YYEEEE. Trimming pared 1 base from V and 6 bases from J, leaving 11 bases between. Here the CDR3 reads CASSLRGAGQPQHF. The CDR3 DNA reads TGTGCCAGCAGCTTGAGGGGGGCGGGTCAGCCCCAGCATTTT.